This T cell receptor beta chain was identified during a study of blood T cell repertoires in COVID-19. From germline, CDR1 is SGHTA and CDR2 FQGNSA. This CDR3 has 15 amino acids. The junction had 3 bases not matched to a gene; V was cut back by 1 base and J by 7 bases. Libraries were prepared by immunoSEQ multiplex PCR; TCRdb keeps only in-frame clonotypes and omits some of them. Of 170,000 or so clones in the sample, approximately 90% were seen once. This clone showed up just a few times. The receptor comes from a woman in her forties or fifties who had recovered from COVID-19. The J gene is TRBJ1-6, the V gene TRBV7-2, with 8 bases lining up with TRBD1. Sequencing used PBMCs or T cells enriched from blood (not recorded which). The CDR3 region has the DNA TGTGCCAGCAGCTTAGACAGGGGGACCAATTCACCCCTCCACTTT. Its protein product is CASSLDRGTNSPLHF. The entire variable domain, with the rest obtained from reference TRBV7-2 and TRBJ1-6, is as follows: GAGVSQSPSNKVTEKGKDVELRCDPISGHTALYWYRQSLGQGLEFLIYFQGNSAPDKSGLPSDRFSAERTGGSVSTLTIQRTQQEDSAVYLCASSLDRGTNSPLHFGNGTRLTVT.